This T cell receptor (beta chain) was found in a study of shared clonotypes between healthy human individuals. Study-level points and caveats: Generally, naive subsets came out with larger estimated richness than memory subsets.

The investigators split CD4+ cells into a CD45RA+ naive subset and a CD45RA-negative memory subset. The CDR3 loop spans 15 amino acids. J was trimmed by 7 bases and V by 2 bases; bases with no gene match: 12. Germline V CDR1 and CDR2: SGHNT, YYREEE (reference sequence). As to this clone: Its antigen is not identified.

The repertoire was sequenced with immunoSEQ multiplex PCR; TCRdb's copy has only in-frame clones and lacks some. The sample lists approximately 620,000 clones, almost 97% occurring once. The sequenced sample was naive CD4+ T cells sorted from blood. The subset was: CD45RA+ positively selected. The chain employs TRBV5-4 and TRBJ2-7, with 7 bases aligning to TRBD2. The receptor's source is a young woman in good health. The chain's CDR3 is CASSFKGGSLLEQYF. The CDR3 DNA is TGTGCCAGCAGCTTCAAGGGCGGGAGCCTCTTGGAGCAGTACTTC.